This T cell receptor (beta chain) stems from a study of blood T cells in healthy people across ages. Study results and caveats: Roughly linearly, TCR beta diversity per million T cells fell as age increased. Strong correlation was found linking TCR beta diversity to naive T cell percentage.

The length of the CDR3 is 14 residues. Trimming took off 5 bases at V and 3 bases at J, with 12 bases between the two ends. Peripheral blood samples of roughly 9.8 milliliters were drawn from each donor. Extractions gave at least 5 micrograms of total RNA per sample. A sample-barcoded 5' primer and a J-beta primer mix were used in a second PCR of roughly 7 to 11 cycles. TCRdb re-derived calls from the 5' RACE reads in MiXCR, one entry per CDR3 protein. The sample has 790,000 or so distinct CDR3 sequences, roughly 56% seen once. Note on this clonotype: Its antigen is not identified.

The rearrangement uses TRBV12-3 or TRBV12-4 and TRBJ2-3; no definite D call. Sequenced input: blood. The clonotype was recovered from a man aged 35-49 years in good health. The CDR3 loop is CASSILGITDTQYF. The CDR3 nucleotides read TGTGCCAGCAGTATATTGGGTATAACAGATACGCAGTATTTT.